The TCR beta chain described here comes from a study of T cells in tuberculosis. Study summary: IGRA-negative adolescents, IGRA-positive adolescents with latent tuberculosis and adults with active tuberculosis formed this South African cohort. The study's findings and limits: Shorter CDR3-alpha in active tuberculosis partly drove smaller distances. Active tuberculosis alpha repertoires lay closer to GMM-specific TCRs than controls'.

The assay was immunoSEQ multiplex PCR, and TCRdb's table has in-frame clones only and misses some. The sample shows about 20,000 clones, 75% to 90% of them seen only once. Each donor contributed approximately 100,000 T cells on average, unsorted. With regard to this clone: Its antigen is unidentified.

From germline, CDR1 is MNHEY and CDR2 SVGAGI. There are 16 residues in the CDR3. Deletions cut 0 bases from V and 0 bases from J, with 11 bases between. V usage is TRBV6-5 and J usage is TRBJ1-1; weak D call: TRBD1 (5 bases). The specimen was PBMCs. The receptor was derived from a donor between 10 and 29 years old with latent tuberculosis or without tuberculosis infection. This CDR3 is CASSYSRGAMNTEAFF. DNA of the CDR3: TGTGCCAGCAGTTACTCCCGCGGGGCCATGAACACTGAAGCTTTCTTT.